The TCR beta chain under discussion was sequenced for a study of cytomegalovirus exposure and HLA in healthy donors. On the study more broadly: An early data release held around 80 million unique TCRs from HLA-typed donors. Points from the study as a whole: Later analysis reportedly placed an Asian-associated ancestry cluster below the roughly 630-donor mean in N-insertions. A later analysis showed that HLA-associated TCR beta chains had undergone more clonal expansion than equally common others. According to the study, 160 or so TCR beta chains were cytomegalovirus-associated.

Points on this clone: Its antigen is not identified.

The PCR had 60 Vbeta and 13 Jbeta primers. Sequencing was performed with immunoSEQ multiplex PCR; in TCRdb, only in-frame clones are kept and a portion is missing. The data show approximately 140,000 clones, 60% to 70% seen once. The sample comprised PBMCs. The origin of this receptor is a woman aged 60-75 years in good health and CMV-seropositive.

This CDR3 is CASTIGGAVDYGYTF. For the CDR3, the DNA is TGTGCCAGCACCATAGGGGGGGCGGTTGACTATGGCTACACCTTC. V and J are TRBV28 and TRBJ1-2, with D perhaps matching TRBD1 (6 bases). Germline assignment: CDR1 MDHEN and CDR2 SYDVKM. The CDR3 totals 15 residues. V lost 7 bases to trimming and J lost 3 bases, with 18 bases between them.